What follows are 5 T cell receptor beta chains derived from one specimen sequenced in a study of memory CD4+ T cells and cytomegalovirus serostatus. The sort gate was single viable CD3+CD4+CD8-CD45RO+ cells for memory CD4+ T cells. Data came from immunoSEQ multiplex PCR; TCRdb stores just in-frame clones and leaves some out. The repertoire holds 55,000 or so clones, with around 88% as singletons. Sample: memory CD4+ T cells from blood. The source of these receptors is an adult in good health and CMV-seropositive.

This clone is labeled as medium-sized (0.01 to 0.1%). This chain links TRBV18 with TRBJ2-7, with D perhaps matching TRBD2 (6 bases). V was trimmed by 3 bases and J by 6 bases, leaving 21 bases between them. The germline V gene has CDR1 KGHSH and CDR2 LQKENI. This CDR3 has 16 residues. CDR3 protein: CASSPGGGNSGSEQYF. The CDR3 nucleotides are TGTGCCAGCTCACCGGGAGGCGGGAACTCTGGATCCGAGCAGTACTTC.

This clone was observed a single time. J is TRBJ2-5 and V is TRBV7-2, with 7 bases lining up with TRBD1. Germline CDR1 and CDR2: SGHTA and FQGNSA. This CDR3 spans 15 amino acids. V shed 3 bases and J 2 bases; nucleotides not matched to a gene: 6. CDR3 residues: CASSLQAGGQETQYF. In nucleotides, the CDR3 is TGTGCCAGCAGCTTGCAGGCAGGGGGACAAGAGACCCAGTACTTC.

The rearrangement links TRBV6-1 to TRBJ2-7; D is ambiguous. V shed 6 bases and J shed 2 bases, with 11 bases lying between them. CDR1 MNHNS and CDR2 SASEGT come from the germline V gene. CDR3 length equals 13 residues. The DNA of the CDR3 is TGTGCCAGCAGAGTCCAGATTACCTACGAGCAGTACTTC. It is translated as CASRVQITYEQYF.

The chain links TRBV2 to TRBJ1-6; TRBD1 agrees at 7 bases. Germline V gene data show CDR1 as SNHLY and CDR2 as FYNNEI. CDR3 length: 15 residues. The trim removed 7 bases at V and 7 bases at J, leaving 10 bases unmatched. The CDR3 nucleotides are TGTGCCAGCATACGACAGGGAAATAGGAATTCACCCCTCCACTTT. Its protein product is CASIRQGNRNSPLHF. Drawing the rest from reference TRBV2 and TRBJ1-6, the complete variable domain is EPEVTQTPSHQVTQMGQEVILRCVPISNHLYFYWYRQILGQKVEFLVSFYNNEISEKSEIFDDQFSVERPDGSNFTLKIRSTKLEDSAMYFCASIRQGNRNSPLHFGNGTRLTVT.

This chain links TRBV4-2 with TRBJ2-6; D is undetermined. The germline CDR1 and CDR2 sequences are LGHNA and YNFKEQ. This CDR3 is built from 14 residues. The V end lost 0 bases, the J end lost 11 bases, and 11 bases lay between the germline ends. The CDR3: CASSQDDPPDVLTF. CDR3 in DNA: TGTGCCAGCAGCCAAGATGACCCCCCGGACGTCCTGACTTTC.